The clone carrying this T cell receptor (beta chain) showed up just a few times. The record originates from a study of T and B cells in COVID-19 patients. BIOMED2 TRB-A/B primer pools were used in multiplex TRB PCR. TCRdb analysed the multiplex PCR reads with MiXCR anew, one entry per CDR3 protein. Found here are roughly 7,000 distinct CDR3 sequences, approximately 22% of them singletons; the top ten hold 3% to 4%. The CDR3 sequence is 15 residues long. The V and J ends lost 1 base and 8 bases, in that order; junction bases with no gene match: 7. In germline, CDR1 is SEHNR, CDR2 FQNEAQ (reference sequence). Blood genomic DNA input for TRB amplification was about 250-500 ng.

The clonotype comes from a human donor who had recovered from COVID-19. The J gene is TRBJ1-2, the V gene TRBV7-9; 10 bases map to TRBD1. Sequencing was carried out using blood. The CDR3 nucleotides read TGTGCCAGCAGCTTAGGACAGGGGGCCCGAGGGGGCTACACCTTC. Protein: CASSLGQGARGGYTF.